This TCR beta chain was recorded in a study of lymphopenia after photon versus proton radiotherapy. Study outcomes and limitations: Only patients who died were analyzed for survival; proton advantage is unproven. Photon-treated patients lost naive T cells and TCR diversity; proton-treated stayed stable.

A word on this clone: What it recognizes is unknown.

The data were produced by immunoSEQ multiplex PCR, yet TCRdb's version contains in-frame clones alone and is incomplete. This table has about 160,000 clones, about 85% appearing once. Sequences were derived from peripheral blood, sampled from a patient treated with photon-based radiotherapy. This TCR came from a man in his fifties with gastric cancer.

The CDR3 bases are TGTGCCAGTAGTCCTAGCGGTGGGGGCACCGGGGAGCTGTTTTTT. Amino acids: CASSPSGGGTGELFF. This chain connects TRBV19 to TRBJ2-2; 7 nucleotides match TRBD2. Per germline, CDR1 LNHDA and CDR2 SQIVND (reference sequence). V was pared by 5 bases and J by 4 bases, with 7 bases of the junction left unmatched. The CDR3 is 15 residues long.